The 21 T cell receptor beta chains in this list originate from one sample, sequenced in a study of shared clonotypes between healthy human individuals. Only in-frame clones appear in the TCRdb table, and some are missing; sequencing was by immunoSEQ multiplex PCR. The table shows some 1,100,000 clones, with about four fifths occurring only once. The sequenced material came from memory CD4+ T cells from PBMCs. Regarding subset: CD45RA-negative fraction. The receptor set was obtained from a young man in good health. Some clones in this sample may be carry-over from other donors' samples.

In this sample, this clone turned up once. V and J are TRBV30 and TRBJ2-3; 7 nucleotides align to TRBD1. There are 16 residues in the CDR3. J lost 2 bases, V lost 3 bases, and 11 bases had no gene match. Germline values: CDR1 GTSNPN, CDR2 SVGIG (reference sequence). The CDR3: CAWSSLHRGLTDTQYF. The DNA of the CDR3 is TGTGCCTGGAGCTCTCTGCACAGGGGCCTCACAGATACGCAGTATTTT.

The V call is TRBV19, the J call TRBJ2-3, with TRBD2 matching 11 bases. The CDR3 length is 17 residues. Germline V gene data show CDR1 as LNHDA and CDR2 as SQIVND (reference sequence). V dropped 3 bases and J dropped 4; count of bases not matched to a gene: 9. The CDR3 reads CASSIRLLAGEADTQYF. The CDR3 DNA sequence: TGTGCCAGTAGTATCCGACTACTAGCGGGAGAGGCAGATACGCAGTATTTT. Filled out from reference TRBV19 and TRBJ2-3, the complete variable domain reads DGGITQSPKYLFRKEGQNVTLSCEQNLNHDAMYWYRQDPGQGLRLIYYSQIVNDFQKGDIAEGYSVSREKKESFPLTVTSAQKNPTAFYLCASSIRLLAGEADTQYFGPGTRLTVL.

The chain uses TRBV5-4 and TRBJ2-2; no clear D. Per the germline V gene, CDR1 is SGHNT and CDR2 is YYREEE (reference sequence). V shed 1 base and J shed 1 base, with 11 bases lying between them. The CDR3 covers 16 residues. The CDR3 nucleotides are TGTGCCAGCAGCTTGTATCCATCCGGGAACACCGGGGAGCTGTTTTTT. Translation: CASSLYPSGNTGELFF.

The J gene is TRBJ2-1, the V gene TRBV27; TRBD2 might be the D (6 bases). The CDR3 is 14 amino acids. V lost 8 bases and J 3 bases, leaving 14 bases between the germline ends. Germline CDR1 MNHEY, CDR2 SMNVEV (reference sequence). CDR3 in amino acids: CASCLRGYYNEQFF. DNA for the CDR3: TGTGCCAGCTGCCTGCGGGGATACTACAATGAGCAGTTCTTC.

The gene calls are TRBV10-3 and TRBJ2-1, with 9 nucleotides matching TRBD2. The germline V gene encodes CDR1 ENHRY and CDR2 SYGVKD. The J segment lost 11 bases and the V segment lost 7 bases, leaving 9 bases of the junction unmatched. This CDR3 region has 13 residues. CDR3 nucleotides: TGTGCCATCATGGGGATAGCGGGAGATAAGCAGTTCTTC. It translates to CAIMGIAGDKQFF.

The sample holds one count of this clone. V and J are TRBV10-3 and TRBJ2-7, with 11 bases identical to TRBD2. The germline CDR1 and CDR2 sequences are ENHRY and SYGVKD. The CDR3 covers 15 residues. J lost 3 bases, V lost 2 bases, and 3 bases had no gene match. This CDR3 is CAISERTSGRYEQYF. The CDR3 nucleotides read TGTGCCATCAGTGAGAGGACTAGCGGGCGCTACGAGCAGTACTTC.

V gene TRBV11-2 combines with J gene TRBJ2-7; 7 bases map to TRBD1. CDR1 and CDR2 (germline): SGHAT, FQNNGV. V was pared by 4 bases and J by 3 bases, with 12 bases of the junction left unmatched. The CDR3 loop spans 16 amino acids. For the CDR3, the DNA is TGTGCCAGCAGCTCAAGATTCCGGGACAGTTTCTACGAGCAGTACTTC. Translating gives CASSSRFRDSFYEQYF.

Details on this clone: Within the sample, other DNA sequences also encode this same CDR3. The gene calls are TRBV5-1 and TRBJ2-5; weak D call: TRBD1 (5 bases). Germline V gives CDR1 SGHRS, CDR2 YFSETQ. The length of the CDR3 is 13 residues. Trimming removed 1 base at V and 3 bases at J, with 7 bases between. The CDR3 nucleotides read TGCGCCAGCAGCTTGTCAGGGAAAGAGACCCAGTACTTC. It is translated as CASSLSGKETQYF.

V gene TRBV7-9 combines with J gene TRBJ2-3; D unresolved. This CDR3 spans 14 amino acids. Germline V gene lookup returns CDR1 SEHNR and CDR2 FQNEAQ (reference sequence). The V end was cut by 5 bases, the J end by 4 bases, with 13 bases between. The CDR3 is CASSDPSRADTQYF. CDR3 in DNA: TGTGCCAGCAGCGACCCTTCTAGGGCAGATACGCAGTATTTT.

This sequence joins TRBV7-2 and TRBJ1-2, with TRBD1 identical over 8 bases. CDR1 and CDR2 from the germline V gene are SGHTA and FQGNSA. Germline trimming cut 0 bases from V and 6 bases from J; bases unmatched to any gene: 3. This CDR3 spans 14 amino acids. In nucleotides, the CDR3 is TGTGCCAGCAGCTTAGCGGACAGGGCTAATGGCTACACCTTC. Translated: CASSLADRANGYTF.

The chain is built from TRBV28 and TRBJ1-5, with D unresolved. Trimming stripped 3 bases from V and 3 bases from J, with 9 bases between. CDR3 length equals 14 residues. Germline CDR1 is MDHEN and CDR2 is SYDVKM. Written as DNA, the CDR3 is TGTGCCAGCAGTTTGAGGGCCCACAATCAGCCCCAGCATTTT. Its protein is CASSLRAHNQPQHF.

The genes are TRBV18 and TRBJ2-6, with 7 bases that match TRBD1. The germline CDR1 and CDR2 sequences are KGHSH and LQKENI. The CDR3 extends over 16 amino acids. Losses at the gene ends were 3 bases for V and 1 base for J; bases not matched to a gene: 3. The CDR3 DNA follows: TGTGCCAGCTCACCGGGCAGGGGGTCTGGGGCCAACGTCCTGACTTTC. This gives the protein CASSPGRGSGANVLTF.

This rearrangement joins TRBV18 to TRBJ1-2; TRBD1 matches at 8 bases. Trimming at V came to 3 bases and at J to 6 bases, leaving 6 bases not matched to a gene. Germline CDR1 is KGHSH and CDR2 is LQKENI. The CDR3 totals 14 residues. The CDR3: CASSPSTGGNGYTF. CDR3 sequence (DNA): TGTGCCAGCTCACCCTCAACAGGGGGAAATGGCTACACCTTC.

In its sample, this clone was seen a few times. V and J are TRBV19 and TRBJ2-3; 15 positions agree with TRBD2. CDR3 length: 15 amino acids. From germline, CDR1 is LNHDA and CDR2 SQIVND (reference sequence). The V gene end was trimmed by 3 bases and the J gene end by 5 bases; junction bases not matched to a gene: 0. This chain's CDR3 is CASSMGLAGGDTQYF. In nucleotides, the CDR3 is TGTGCCAGTAGTATGGGACTAGCGGGAGGAGATACGCAGTATTTT.

CDR3 DNA sequence: TGTGCCAGCAGCCCATCTACCTCAGGGGGGTCTGAAGCTTTCTTT. It translates to CASSPSTSGGSEAFF. The chain couples TRBV11-2 to TRBJ1-1, with TRBD1 identical over 7 bases. The germline V gene has CDR1 SGHAT and CDR2 FQNNGV. This CDR3 contains 15 residues. V was clipped by 5 bases and J by 6 bases; unmatched bases: 12.

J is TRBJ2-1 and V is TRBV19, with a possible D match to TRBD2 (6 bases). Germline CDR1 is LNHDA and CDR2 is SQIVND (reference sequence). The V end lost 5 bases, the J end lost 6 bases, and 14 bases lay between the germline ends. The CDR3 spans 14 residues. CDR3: CASSARGAVNEQFF. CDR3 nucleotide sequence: TGTGCCAGTAGTGCGCGCGGGGCGGTCAATGAGCAGTTCTTC.

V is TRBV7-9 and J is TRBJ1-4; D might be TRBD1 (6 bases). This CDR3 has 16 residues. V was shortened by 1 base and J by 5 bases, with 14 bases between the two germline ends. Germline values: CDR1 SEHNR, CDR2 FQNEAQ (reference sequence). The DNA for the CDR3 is TGTGCCAGCAGCTTAGAAGCGGGGGGCAGGAATGAAAAACTGTTTTTT. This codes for CASSLEAGGRNEKLFF.

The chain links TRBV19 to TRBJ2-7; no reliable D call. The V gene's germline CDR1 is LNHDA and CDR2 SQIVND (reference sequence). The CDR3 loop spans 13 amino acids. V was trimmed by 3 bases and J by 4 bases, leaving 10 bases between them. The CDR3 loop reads CASSIRRSYEQYF. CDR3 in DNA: TGTGCCAGTAGTATTCGACGGTCATACGAGCAGTACTTC.

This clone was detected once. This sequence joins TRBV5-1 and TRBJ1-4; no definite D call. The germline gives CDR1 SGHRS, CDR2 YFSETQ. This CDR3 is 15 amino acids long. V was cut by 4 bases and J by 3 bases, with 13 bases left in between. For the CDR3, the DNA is TGCGCCAGCAGCCCATTGGTAGGGTCTAATGAAAAACTGTTTTTT. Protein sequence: CASSPLVGSNEKLFF.

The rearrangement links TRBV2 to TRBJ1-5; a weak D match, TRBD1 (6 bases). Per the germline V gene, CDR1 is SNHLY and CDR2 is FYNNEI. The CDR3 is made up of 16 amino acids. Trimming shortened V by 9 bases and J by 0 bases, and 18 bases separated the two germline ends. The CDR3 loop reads CASGGAGADSNQPQHF. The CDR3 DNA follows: TGTGCCAGTGGGGGGGCAGGAGCCGATAGCAATCAGCCCCAGCATTTT.

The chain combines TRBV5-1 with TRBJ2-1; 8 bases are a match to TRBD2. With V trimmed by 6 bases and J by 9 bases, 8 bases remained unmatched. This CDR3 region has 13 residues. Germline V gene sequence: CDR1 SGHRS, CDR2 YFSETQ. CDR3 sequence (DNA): TGCGCCAGCACCCTCCATGCGGGAGGTGAGCAGTTCTTC. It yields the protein CASTLHAGGEQFF.